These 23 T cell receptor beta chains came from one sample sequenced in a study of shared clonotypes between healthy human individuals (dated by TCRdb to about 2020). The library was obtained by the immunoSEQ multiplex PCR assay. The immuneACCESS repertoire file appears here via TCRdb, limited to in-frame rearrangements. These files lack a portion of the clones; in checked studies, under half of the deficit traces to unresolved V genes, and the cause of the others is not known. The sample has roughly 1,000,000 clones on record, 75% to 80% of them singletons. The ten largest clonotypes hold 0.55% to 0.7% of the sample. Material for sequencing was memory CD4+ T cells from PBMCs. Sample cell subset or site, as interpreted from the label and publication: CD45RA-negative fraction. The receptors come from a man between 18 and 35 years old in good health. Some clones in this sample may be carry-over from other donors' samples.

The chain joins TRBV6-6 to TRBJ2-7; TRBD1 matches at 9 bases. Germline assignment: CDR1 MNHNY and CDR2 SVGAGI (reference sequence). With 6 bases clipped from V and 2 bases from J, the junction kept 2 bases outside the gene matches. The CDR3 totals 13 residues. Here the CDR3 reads CASRRTGAYEQYF. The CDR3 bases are TGTGCCAGCAGACGGACAGGGGCCTACGAGCAGTACTTC.

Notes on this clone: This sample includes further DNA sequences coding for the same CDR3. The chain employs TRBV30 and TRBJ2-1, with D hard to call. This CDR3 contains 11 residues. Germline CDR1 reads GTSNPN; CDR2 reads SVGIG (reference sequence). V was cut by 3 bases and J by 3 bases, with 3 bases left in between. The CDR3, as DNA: TGTGCCTGGAGAGGCTACAATGAGCAGTTCTTC. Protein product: CAWRGYNEQFF.

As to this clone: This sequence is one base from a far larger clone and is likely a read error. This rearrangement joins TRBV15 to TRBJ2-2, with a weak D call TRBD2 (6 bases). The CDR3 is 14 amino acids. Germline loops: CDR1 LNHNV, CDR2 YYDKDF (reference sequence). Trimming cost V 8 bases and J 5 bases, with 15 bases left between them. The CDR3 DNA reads TGTGCCACCCGACGGGGGATGGGAACCGGGGAGCTGTTTTTT. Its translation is CATRRGMGTGELFF.

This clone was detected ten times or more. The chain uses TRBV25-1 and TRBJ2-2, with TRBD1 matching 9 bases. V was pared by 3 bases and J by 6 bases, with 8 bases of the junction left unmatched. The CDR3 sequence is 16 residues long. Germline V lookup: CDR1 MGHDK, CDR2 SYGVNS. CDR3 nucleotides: TGTGCCAGCAGTGACCCGGGACAGGGATGGGCCGGGGAGCTGTTTTTT. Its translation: CASSDPGQGWAGELFF. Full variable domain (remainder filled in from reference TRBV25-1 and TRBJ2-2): EADIYQTPRYLVIGTGKKITLECSQTMGHDKMYWYQQDPGMELHLIHYSYGVNSTEKGDLSSESTVSRIRTEHFPLTLESARPSHTSQYLCASSDPGQGWAGELFFGEGSRLTVL.

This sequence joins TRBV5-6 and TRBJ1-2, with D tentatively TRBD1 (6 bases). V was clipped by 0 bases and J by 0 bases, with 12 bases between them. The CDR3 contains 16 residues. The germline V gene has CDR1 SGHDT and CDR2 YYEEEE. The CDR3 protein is CASSLVVGGTNYGYTF. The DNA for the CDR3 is TGTGCCAGCAGCTTGGTAGTGGGGGGCACTAACTATGGCTACACCTTC.

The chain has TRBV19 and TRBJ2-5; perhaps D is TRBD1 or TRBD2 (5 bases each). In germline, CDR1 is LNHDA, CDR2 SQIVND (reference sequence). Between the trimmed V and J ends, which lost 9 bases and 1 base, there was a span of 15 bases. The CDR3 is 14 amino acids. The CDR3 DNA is TGTGCCAGCACCCCTGGGGGAATCCAAGAGACCCAGTACTTC. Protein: CASTPGGIQETQYF.

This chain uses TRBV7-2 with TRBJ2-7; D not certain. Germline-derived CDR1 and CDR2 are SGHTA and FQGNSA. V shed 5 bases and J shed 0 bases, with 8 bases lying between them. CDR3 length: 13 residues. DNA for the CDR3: TGTGCCAGCAGCCCCCAACTCTCCTACGAGCAGTACTTC. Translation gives CASSPQLSYEQYF.

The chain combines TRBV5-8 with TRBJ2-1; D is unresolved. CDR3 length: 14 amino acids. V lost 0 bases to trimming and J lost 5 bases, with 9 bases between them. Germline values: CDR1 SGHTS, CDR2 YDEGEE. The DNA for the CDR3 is TGTGCCAGCAGCTTGGCCAACAGAAACAATGAGCAGTTCTTC. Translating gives CASSLANRNNEQFF.

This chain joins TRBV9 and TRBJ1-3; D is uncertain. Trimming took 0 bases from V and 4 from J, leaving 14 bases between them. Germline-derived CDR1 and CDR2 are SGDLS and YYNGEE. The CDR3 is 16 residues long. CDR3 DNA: TGTGCCAGCAGCGTAGGTAGACTAACCGGAGGAAACACCATATATTTT. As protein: CASSVGRLTGGNTIYF. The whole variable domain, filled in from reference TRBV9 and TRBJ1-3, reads DSGVTQTPKHLITATGQRVTLRCSPRSGDLSVYWYQQSLDQGLQFLIQYYNGEERAKGNILERFSAQQFPDLHSELNLSSLELGDSALYFCASSVGRLTGGNTIYFGEGSWLTVV.

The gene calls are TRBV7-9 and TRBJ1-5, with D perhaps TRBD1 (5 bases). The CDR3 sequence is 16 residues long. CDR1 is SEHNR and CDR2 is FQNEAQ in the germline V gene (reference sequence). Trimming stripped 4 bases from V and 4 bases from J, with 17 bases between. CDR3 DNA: TGTGCCAGCAGCTCCCACATGGGGCAGAAAAATCAGCCCCAGCATTTT. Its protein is CASSSHMGQKNQPQHF.

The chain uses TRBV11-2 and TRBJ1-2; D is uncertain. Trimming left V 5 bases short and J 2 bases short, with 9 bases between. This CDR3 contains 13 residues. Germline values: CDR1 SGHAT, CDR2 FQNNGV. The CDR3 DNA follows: TGTGCCAGCAGCCAACTCGGCAACTATGGCTACACCTTC. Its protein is CASSQLGNYGYTF.

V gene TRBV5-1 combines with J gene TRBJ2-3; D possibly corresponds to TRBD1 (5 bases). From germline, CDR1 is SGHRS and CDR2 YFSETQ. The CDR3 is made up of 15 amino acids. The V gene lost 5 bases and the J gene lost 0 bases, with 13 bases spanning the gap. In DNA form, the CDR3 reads TGCGCCAGCAGAGCTGGGGCACAAAGCACAGATACGCAGTATTTT. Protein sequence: CASRAGAQSTDTQYF.

DNA of the CDR3: TGTGCCAGCAGCCAAGGAAGACAAGCGGGCGCTGAAGCTTTCTTT. It specifies CASSQGRQAGAEAFF. The chain uses TRBV4-2 and TRBJ1-1; D is unclear. The CDR3 has 15 amino acids. Germline V gene sequence: CDR1 LGHNA, CDR2 YNFKEQ. Trimming left V 1 base short and J 6 bases short, with 15 bases between.

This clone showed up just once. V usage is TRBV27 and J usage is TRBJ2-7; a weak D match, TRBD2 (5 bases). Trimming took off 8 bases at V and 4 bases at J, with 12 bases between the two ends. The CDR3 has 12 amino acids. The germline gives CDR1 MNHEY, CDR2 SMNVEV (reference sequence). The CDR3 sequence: CASGARRYEQYF. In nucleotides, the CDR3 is TGTGCCAGCGGTGCTAGGAGGTACGAGCAGTACTTC.

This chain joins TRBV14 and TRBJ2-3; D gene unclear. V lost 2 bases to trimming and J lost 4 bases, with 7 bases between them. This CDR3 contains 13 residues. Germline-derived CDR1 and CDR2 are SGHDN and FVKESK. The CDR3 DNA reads TGTGCCAGCAGCCAATCCCAGGCAGATACGCAGTATTTT. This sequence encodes CASSQSQADTQYF. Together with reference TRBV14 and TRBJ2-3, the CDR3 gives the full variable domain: EAGVTQFPSHSVIEKGQTVTLRCDPISGHDNLYWYRRVMGKEIKFLLHFVKESKQDESGMPNNRFLAERTGGTYSTLKVQPAELEDSGVYFCASSQSQADTQYFGPGTRLTVL.

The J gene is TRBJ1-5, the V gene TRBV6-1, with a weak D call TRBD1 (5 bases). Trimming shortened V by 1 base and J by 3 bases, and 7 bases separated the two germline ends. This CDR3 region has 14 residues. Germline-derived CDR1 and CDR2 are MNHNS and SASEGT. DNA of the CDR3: TGTGCCAGCAGTGAAGACAGGTTCAATCAGCCCCAGCATTTT. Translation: CASSEDRFNQPQHF.

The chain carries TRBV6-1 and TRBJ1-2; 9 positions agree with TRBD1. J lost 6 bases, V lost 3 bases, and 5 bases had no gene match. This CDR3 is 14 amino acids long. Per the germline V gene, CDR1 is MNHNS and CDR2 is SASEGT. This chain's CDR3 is CASSDWTGVNGYTF. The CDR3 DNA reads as TGTGCCAGCAGTGACTGGACAGGGGTTAATGGCTACACCTTC.

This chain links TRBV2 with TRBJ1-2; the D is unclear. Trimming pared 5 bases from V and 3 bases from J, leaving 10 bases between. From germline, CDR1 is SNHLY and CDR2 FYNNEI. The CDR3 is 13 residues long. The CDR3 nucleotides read TGTGCCAGCAGTCCCGGGCCCGACTATGGCTACACCTTC. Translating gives CASSPGPDYGYTF.

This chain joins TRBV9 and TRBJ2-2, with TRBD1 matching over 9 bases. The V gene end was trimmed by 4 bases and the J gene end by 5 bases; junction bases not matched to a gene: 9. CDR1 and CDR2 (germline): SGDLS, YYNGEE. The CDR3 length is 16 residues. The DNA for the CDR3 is TGTGCCAGCAGCCCCCACGACAGGGGGTATACCGGGGAGCTGTTTTTT. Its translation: CASSPHDRGYTGELFF.

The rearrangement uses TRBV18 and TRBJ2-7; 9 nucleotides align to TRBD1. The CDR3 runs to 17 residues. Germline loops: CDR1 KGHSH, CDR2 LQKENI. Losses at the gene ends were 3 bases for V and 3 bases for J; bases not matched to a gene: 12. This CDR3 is CASSPPGQGGRLYEQYF. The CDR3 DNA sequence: TGTGCCAGCTCACCCCCGGGACAGGGAGGACGACTCTACGAGCAGTACTTC.

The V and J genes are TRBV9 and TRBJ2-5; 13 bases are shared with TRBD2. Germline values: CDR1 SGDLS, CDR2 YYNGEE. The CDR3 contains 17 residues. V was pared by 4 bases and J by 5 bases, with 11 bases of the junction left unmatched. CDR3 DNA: TGTGCCAGCAGCTCGCCTAGGACTAGCGGGAGTGCCGAGACCCAGTACTTC. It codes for CASSSPRTSGSAETQYF.

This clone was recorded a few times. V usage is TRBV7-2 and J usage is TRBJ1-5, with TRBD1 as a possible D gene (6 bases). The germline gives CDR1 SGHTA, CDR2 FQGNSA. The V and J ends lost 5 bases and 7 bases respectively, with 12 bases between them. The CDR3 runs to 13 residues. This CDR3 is CASSGRGRQPQHF. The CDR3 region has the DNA TGTGCCAGCAGCGGGCGGGGGCGACAGCCCCAGCATTTT.

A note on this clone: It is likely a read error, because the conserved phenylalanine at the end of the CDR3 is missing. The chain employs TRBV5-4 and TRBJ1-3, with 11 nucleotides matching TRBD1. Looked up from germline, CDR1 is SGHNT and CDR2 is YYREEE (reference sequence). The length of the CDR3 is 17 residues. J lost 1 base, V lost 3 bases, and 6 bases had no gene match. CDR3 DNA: TGTGCCAGCAGCTCCGGGACAGGGGGTGGTTCTGGAAACACCATATATCTT. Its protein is CASSSGTGGGSGNTIYL.